A selection of T cell receptor beta chains follows, all from one sample in a study of immune cell composition in non-small cell lung cancer. The repertoire was sequenced with immunoSEQ multiplex PCR; TCRdb's copy has only in-frame clones and lacks some. Of more than 15,000 clones listed, 70% to 85% are singletons. This sample was shared with a second study, whose subject was CD4 T cells in lung cancer.

The sample was non-adjacent lung tissue. Every receptor here comes from a human donor with non-small cell lung cancer. Both conserved end residues are part of each CDR3. The D gene is left open where the match is weak. The listing skips clone size in some rows; elsewhere it reads once, few, many or a size class.

clone size	V gene	J gene	D gene	CDR3 protein	CDR3 DNA
-	TRBV5-1	TRBJ2-2	TRBD2	CASSSGLAGVTGELFF	TGCGCCAGCAGCTCGGGACTAGCGGGGGTTACCGGGGAGCTGTTTTTT
-	TRBV18	TRBJ1-1	-	CASSPEYTYTEAFF	TGTGCCAGCTCACCAGAGTACACATACACTGAAGCTTTCTTT
-	TRBV5-1	TRBJ1-5	TRBD1	CASSPDRDQPQHF	TGCGCCAGCAGCCCGGACAGGGATCAGCCCCAGCATTTT
-	TRBV28	TRBJ2-7	-	CASSSMTYEQYF	TGTGCCAGCAGCAGTATGACCTACGAGCAGTACTTC
few	TRBV5-1	TRBJ1-1	TRBD1	CASTPGGTALNTEAFF	TGCGCCAGCACCCCGGGGGGGACAGCGTTGAACACTGAAGCTTTCTTT
-	TRBV2	TRBJ2-7	TRBD2	CASRTPRLAGLKIYEQYF	TGTGCCAGCAGGACACCGCGACTAGCGGGCCTGAAGATCTACGAGCAGTACTTC
-	TRBV18	TRBJ2-5	TRBD1	CASSQGAQETQYF	TGTGCCAGCTCCCAGGGGGCCCAAGAGACCCAGTACTTC
-	TRBV6-5	TRBJ2-2	-	CASSYRTGELFF	TGTGCCAGCAGTTACCGCACCGGGGAGCTGTTTTTT
-	TRBV7-6	TRBJ2-2	TRBD2	CASSLAFGLAAGTGELFF	TGTGCCAGCAGCTTAGCCTTCGGACTAGCGGCCGGCACCGGGGAGCTGTTTTTT
once	TRBV7-6	TRBJ1-4	TRBD1	CASSLGPGTGDEKLFF	TGTGCCAGCAGCTTAGGACCCGGGACAGGGGACGAAAAACTGTTTTTT
-	TRBV7-2	TRBJ2-3	-	CASSPIWRRELSNTQYF	TGTGCCAGCAGCCCCATCTGGAGACGAGAACTCTCTAATACGCAGTATTTT
-	TRBV7-3	TRBJ2-3	TRBD2	CASSPTSRRGDTQYF	TGTGCCAGCAGCCCGACTAGCCGGAGGGGAGATACGCAGTATTTT
-	TRBV9	TRBJ2-1	TRBD1	CASTVWDSSYNEQFF	TGTGCCAGCACCGTCTGGGACAGCTCCTACAATGAGCAGTTCTTC
-	TRBV19	TRBJ2-5	-	CATMDTRGSKTQYF	TGTGCCACCATGGACACCCGGGGGTCGAAGACCCAGTACTTC
few	TRBV7-2	TRBJ2-7	-	CASSFIPDREGYEQYF	TGTGCCAGCAGCTTCATCCCGGACAGGGAGGGCTACGAGCAGTACTTC
few	TRBV29-1	TRBJ1-1	TRBD1	CSVEEQGGTEAFF	TGCAGCGTTGAGGAACAGGGGGGGACTGAAGCTTTCTTT
-	TRBV28	TRBJ1-2	-	CASSPPGNYGYTF	TGTGCCAGCAGTCCGCCGGGTAACTATGGCTACACCTTC
-	TRBV7-8	TRBJ2-7	-	CASGFGPSSYEQYF	TGTGCCAGCGGGTTCGGGCCCTCCTCCTACGAGCAGTACTTC
-	TRBV5-4	TRBJ2-5	TRBD2	CASARSGGQETQYF	TGTGCCAGCGCAAGGAGCGGGGGTCAAGAGACCCAGTACTTC
-	TRBV5-4	TRBJ2-7	TRBD2	CASSLPAGGRYEQYF	TGTGCCAGCAGCTTACCAGCGGGGGGACGATACGAGCAGTACTTC
-	TRBV5-1	TRBJ1-1	-	CASSLEFYTEAFF	TGCGCCAGCAGCTTGGAGTTTTACACTGAAGCTTTCTTT
-	TRBV6-5	TRBJ2-1	-	CASSPGDNEQFF	TGTGCCAGCAGCCCCGGAGACAATGAGCAGTTCTTC
once	TRBV7-2	TRBJ1-5	-	CASSLGAREGQPQHF	TGTGCCAGCAGCTTAGGAGCCAGGGAAGGCCAGCCCCAGCATTTT
-	TRBV30	TRBJ1-6	TRBD1	CAWDRGNSPLHF	TGTGCCTGGGACAGGGGAAATTCACCCCTCCACTTT
-	TRBV7-9	TRBJ1-2	-	CASSLQGRGGYTF	TGTGCCAGCAGCTTACAGGGGCGAGGTGGCTACACCTTC
-	TRBV28	TRBJ2-7	TRBD1	CASSGTGGGEQYF	TGTGCCAGCAGTGGGACAGGGGGCGGCGAGCAGTACTTC
-	TRBV19	TRBJ2-1	-	CASSMTVGEYNEQFF	TGTGCCAGTAGTATGACAGTAGGGGAGTACAATGAGCAGTTCTTC
-	TRBV7-6	TRBJ1-3	-	CASSLVHTAGGNTIYF	TGTGCCAGCAGCTTAGTTCACACAGCGGGAGGAAACACCATATATTTT
few	TRBV19	TRBJ2-1	TRBD2	CASSGSRGLAGGYNEQFF	TGTGCCAGTAGTGGTTCGAGAGGACTAGCGGGAGGATACAATGAGCAGTTCTTC
-	TRBV2	TRBJ1-1	-	CASSELGPMNTEAFF	TGTGCCAGCAGTGAACTGGGACCGATGAACACTGAAGCTTTCTTT
-	TRBV7-2	TRBJ2-5	-	CASSQAEETQYF	TGTGCCAGCAGCCAAGCTGAAGAGACCCAGTACTTC
large	TRBV7-9	TRBJ2-7	-	CASSLARQNRHYEQYF	TGTGCCAGCAGCTTAGCCAGACAGAACCGTCACTACGAGCAGTACTTC
once	TRBV11-2	TRBJ2-1	TRBD1	CASSLRQGANEQFF	TGTGCCAGCAGCTTAAGACAGGGGGCCAATGAGCAGTTCTTC
-	TRBV6-1	TRBJ1-5	TRBD1	CASRGQGVWQPQHF	TGTGCCAGCAGAGGACAGGGGGTTTGGCAGCCCCAGCATTTT
-	TRBV29-1	TRBJ2-5	TRBD1	CSVGQGRGETQYF	TGCAGCGTTGGACAGGGACGAGGAGAGACCCAGTACTTC
once	TRBV9	TRBJ1-2	TRBD1	CASSPQRGLYGYTF	TGTGCCAGCAGCCCTCAGAGGGGGCTCTATGGCTACACCTTC
-	TRBV6-5	TRBJ2-1	-	CASSYGRLQGLNEQFF	TGTGCCAGCAGTTACGGTCGACTTCAGGGATTGAATGAGCAGTTCTTC
-	TRBV18	TRBJ1-4	-	CASSPSLSTAGNEKLFF	TGTGCCAGCTCCCCATCGCTGTCGACAGCGGGTAATGAAAAACTGTTTTTT
-	TRBV5-1	TRBJ2-7	-	CASSERTDSTSEQYF	TGCGCCAGCAGCGAAAGGACCGACTCGACATCCGAGCAGTACTTC
-	TRBV18	TRBJ1-4	-	CASSPPVQTRNNEKLFF	TGTGCCAGCTCACCACCGGTACAAACCCGGAATAATGAAAAACTGTTTTTT
once	TRBV7-9	TRBJ1-3	-	CASSLQAPGSGNTIYF	TGTGCCAGCAGCCTACAGGCTCCCGGCTCTGGAAACACCATATATTTT
-	TRBV18	TRBJ1-1	TRBD1	CASSRTGQGLNTEAFF	TGTGCCAGCTCACGAACCGGACAGGGGTTGAACACTGAAGCTTTCTTT
once	TRBV18	TRBJ2-1	-	CASSPSEDNEQFF	TGTGCCAGCTCACCGTCCGAGGACAATGAGCAGTTCTTC
-	TRBV5-1	TRBJ2-4	-	CASSFGSAKNIQYF	TGCGCCAGCAGCTTCGGATCTGCCAAAAACATTCAGTACTTC
-	TRBV7-9	TRBJ1-2	-	CASSRTDITTGYTF	TGTGCCAGCAGTCGGACGGATATAACTACCGGCTACACCTTC
-	TRBV5-8	TRBJ2-3	TRBD1	CASSLDRGRADTQYF	TGTGCCAGCAGCTTGGACAGGGGGCGGGCAGATACGCAGTATTTT